Given below is one T cell receptor beta chain in context. Original methodology: A classifier of distant metastasis in papillary thyroid cancer was built from CDR3 differences (across clinicopathological groups). MiXCR was used by TCRdb to re-call the PCR reads. The V and J calls, along with clone size, are taken from TCRdb and not from the paper's own processing. The data show some 15,000 clones, roughly a quarter seen once. No patient had received any treatment before thyroid surgery. The data derive from a study of metastatic and nonmetastatic thyroid tumors. Study summary: Comparison of repertoires was carried out across blood and tumor or nodule tissue from malignant and benign thyroid patients.

Between the trimmed V and J ends, which lost 8 bases and 11 bases, there was a span of 9 bases. The CDR3 extends over 10 amino acids. The receptor was derived from a female donor with papillary thyroid cancer or a benign thyroid nodule (not recorded which). Some clones in this sample may be carry-over from other donors' samples. Sequences were obtained from blood. The chain links TRBV12-3 or TRBV12-4 to TRBJ2-2; D might be TRBD1 or TRBD2, each matching 5 bases. CDR3 amino acids: CASGGSELFF. In nucleotides, the CDR3 is TGTGCCAGCGGGGGAAGTGAGCTGTTTTTT.